This TCR beta chain is from a study of vaccination and CD4 T cells after COVID-19 (dated by TCRdb to between 2021 and 2024). The study in broad terms: SARS-CoV-2 positivity had been established in the convalescent patients by nasal swab PCR, and mild disease was recorded in roughly 10 of these patients and severe disease in one. The cultures were stimulated with overlapping spike peptide pools from SARS-CoV-2 and from the common cold coronaviruses HCoV-NL63, HCoV-OC43 and HCoV-229E. Post-vaccine blood samples were collected a median of about 72 days after the second vaccine dose, ranging from roughly 12 to 250 days. Post-COVID blood samples were collected from convalescent patients a median of around 100 days after diagnosis, with a range of about 30 to 161 days. The convalescent cohort comprised six males and four females, including two Hispanic individuals, seven Caucasians, two Asians and one multiracial person. The spike-specific CD4+ TCR repertoire was compared before and after mRNA vaccination in over nine COVID-19 convalescent patients and a few infection-naive healthy vaccine recipients. Participants received two doses of either the Pfizer-BioNTech BNT162b2 vaccine (n=8) or the Moderna mRNA-1273 vaccine (n=2). Control cultures used a CEFX viral epitope pool as positive control, an HIV-1 Nef peptide pool as negative control, or no peptide. Points the paper makes about the study in general: In convalescent patients, a median around 90% of post-vaccine SARS-CoV-2-reactive clones were detected only after vaccination, and vaccine-specific priming was suggested by this finding. Relatively few convalescent patients were included in the study, and early timepoints after natural infection were not analyzed. Of the vaccine-specific clones in convalescent patients, 304 of 307, or nearly all, reacted only to SARS-CoV-2 spike and did not cross-react with common cold coronaviruses. The median count of SARS-CoV-2-reactive clonotypes went up from around 23 after infection to a few dozen after vaccination, although the change was not significant.

Inclusive of the bounding cysteine and phenylalanine, the CDR3 is 13 residues long. Of all the DNA, just the CDR3 is kept, 39 bases in frame from base 1. Sequences SGHTA (CDR1) and FQGNSA (CDR2) are obtained from the germline V gene. Reading the label with the study, this specimen's treatment or condition is: roughly 11-day PBMC culture with coronavirus spike peptide pools or control peptides (ViraFEST assay). The study used the ViraFEST assay, which expanded antigen-specific T cells with peptide pools and then identified expanded clonotypes by TCR sequencing. The positive SARS-CoV-2 PCR tests of the convalescent patients were dated from March to December 2020, before the Alpha, Beta and Delta variants emerged in the United States. Each well held 2.1 million or so PBMCs cultured in IMDM containing approximately 5% human AB serum and roughly 10 IU/ml IL-2, with 8.5 to 10 ug/ml peptide pools added. On days 3 and 7, half of the culture medium was replaced with fresh IL-2-containing medium. Once the cells had been in culture for around 10 days, the EasySep CD4+ T cell isolation kit was used to isolate CD4+ T cells by negative selection. Ficoll-Paque Plus gradient centrifugation was used to isolate PBMCs from whole blood, and the isolated PBMCs were then either used fresh or cryopreserved at -140C. Each culture condition was generally run in triplicate wells.

Library generation was performed with PCR. DNA from cultured CD4+ T cells underwent TCR sequencing with the Oncomine TCR Beta short-read assay at the Johns Hopkins FTIC core. The QIAamp micro DNA kit was used to extract genomic DNA from the cultured CD4+ T cells. The Oncomine TCR Beta libraries from cultured CD4+ T cells were pooled using unique dual indexes and then sequenced on an Illumina iSeq 100. The study's processing was this. Non-productive sequences were filtered out, and CDR3s that did not start with C, did not end with F or W, or were shorter than 7 amino acids were discarded. Antigen-specific clonotypes were identified with the MANAFEST web application by comparing peptide-stimulated wells with reference and other culture wells. For a clone to be called positive, the clone needed an FDR below 0.05, an odds ratio above 5, and a productive frequency above 0.1% in at least two of three replicate wells. Clonotypes that were significantly expanded in both SARS-CoV-2 spike wells and at least one common cold coronavirus spike condition were defined as cross-reactive. Similarity between CDR3 sequences was evaluated in R version 3.6.1 using Levenshtein distances (stringdist) and unrooted phylogenetic trees (ape). TCRdb redid the processing of the public reads, applying fastp at Q25 and MiXCR, and retained in-frame beta chains. Entries are consolidated by CDR3 protein sequence, retaining the most common genes and DNA. These V and J calls rely on TCRdb rather than the paper's analysis. A total of more than 12,000 distinct CDR3 sequences appear in this sample, around 70% of them only once. The top ten hold roughly 15% of the sample.

With regard to this clonotype: Its recognized antigen is unknown. A junction boundary mismatches the germline segment, possibly from a read error.

Input material: CD4+ T cells from blood, cultured in vitro. The V gene is TRBV7-2 and the J gene is TRBJ1-5; no D gene call is confident. This TCR came from a human donor who had recovered from COVID-19. The DNA is TGTGCCAGCAGCATGGGAGGGTTTCAGCCCCGGCATTTT. This yields the protein CASSMGGFQPRHF.